This T cell receptor beta chain was sequenced during a study of T cells in Graves' hyperthyroidism and ophthalmopathy. Details on this clonotype: What it binds is unknown.

Trimming cost V 0 bases and J 5 bases, with 6 bases left between them. The CDR3 contains 12 residues. Per germline, CDR1 SGHKS and CDR2 YYEKEE (reference sequence). TCR beta CDR3 regions were amplified from RNA transcripts. Using the HTBI primer set, a first-round RT-PCR was run on the TCR CDR3. TCRdb ran MiXCR on the multiplex PCR reads and lists one entry per CDR3 protein. The table shows more than 55,000 distinct CDR3 sequences, with approximately 53% occurring only once. For the diagnoses, clinical symptoms, serum thyroxine and TRAb, thyroid ultrasound and orbital computed tomography were used. General study results and limits: Ophthalmopathy was told apart from stable hyperthyroidism by a 13 V-J model.

Sequenced: blood. The receptor comes from a woman aged 55-69 years with Graves' ophthalmopathy. The chain employs TRBV5-5 and TRBJ2-7; D remains unclear. The DNA for the CDR3 is TGTGCCAGCAGCTTGGACATCAACGAGCAGTACTTC. Encoded protein: CASSLDINEQYF. Combining the CDR3 with reference TRBV5-5 and TRBJ2-7 gives the whole variable domain DAGVTQSPTHLIKTRGQQVTLRCSPISGHKSVSWYQQVLGQGPQFIFQYYEKEERGRGNFPDRFSARQFPNYSSELNVNALLLGDSALYLCASSLDINEQYFGPGTRLTVT.